This T cell receptor (beta chain) was identified in a study of metastatic and nonmetastatic thyroid tumors. The wider study: Repertoire data that came from the blood and tumor or nodule tissue of malignant and benign thyroid patients were compared.

Overall study results and limits: Reported TCR beta diversity, measured in blood and tumor, was significantly higher for malignant thyroid tumors than for benign nodules.

Authors' methods: The study built a papillary thyroid cancer distant-metastasis classifier from CDR3 differences across clinicopathological groups. TCRdb re-called the PCR reads through MiXCR. The V and J calls reflect TCRdb's pipeline rather than the authors' work. The data hold around 6,000 clones, with around 32% observed a single time. The V end was cut by 5 bases, the J end by 9 bases, with 13 bases between. Germline V gene lookup returns CDR1 SGHTA and CDR2 FQGNSA. This CDR3 has 12 residues. This clone is judged medium-sized. Its antigen is not identified. Thyroid surgery took place with no prior treatment in any patient.

The receptor was isolated from a female donor with papillary thyroid cancer or a benign thyroid nodule (not recorded which). Some clones in this sample may be carry-over from other donors' samples. V is TRBV7-2 and J is TRBJ2-5, with D perhaps TRBD2 (5 bases). Material for sequencing was adjacent normal tissue. CDR3 amino acids: CASSPLGVAQYF. The CDR3 DNA reads TGTGCCAGCAGCCCCCTGGGAGTGGCCCAGTACTTC.